This is a list of T cell receptor beta chains from one sample in a study of blood T cell repertoires in COVID-19. Generated by immunoSEQ multiplex PCR, the TCRdb table keeps only in-frame clones and is missing some. The top ten hold about 2.2% of the sample, which has about 200,000 clones, about 90% seen once. The sequencing sample was made of PBMCs or T cells enriched from blood (not recorded which). Receptors were obtained from a woman in her thirties who had recovered from COVID-19. CDR3s include the opening cysteine and the closing phenylalanine or tryptophan. Each record gives: D gene, V gene, J gene, clone size, CDR3 protein, CDR3 DNA. D genes are given only for firm matches. Size tells how often a clone was seen (once, few, many) or the class of an expanded clone, and some rows leave it out.

d_gene: TRBD1; v_gene: TRBV11-3; j_gene: TRBJ2-5; abundance: NA; CDR3aa: CASSLGGQGLQETQYF; CDR3nt: TGTGCCAGCAGCTTAGGGGGACAGGGGCTCCAAGAGACCCAGTACTTC
d_gene: TRBD2; v_gene: TRBV7-6; j_gene: TRBJ2-1; abundance: once; CDR3aa: CASSSLTSGSWNEQFF; CDR3nt: TGTGCCAGCAGCTCCTTGACTAGCGGGAGTTGGAATGAGCAGTTCTTC
d_gene: TRBD2; v_gene: TRBV12-5; j_gene: TRBJ2-2; abundance: once; CDR3aa: CASGLGTKIPGLAGAMANTGELFF; CDR3nt: TGTGCTAGTGGTTTGGGCACCAAGATACCGGGACTAGCGGGGGCCATGGCGAACACCGGGGAGCTGTTTTTT
d_gene: NA; v_gene: TRBV10-3; j_gene: TRBJ1-2; abundance: NA; CDR3aa: CAISSGGANYGYTF; CDR3nt: TGTGCCATCAGTTCGGGGGGCGCGAACTATGGCTACACCTTC
d_gene: NA; v_gene: TRBV9; j_gene: TRBJ2-7; abundance: NA; CDR3aa: CASSVASSGEQYF; CDR3nt: TGTGCCAGCAGCGTAGCGAGTTCTGGCGAGCAGTACTTC
d_gene: NA; v_gene: TRBV6-2/TRBV6-3; j_gene: TRBJ2-5; abundance: NA; CDR3aa: CASSYGAVRAGQETQYF; CDR3nt: TGTGCCAGCAGCTATGGGGCCGTCAGAGCGGGCCAAGAGACCCAGTACTTC
d_gene: TRBD1; v_gene: TRBV19; j_gene: TRBJ1-2; abundance: NA; CDR3aa: CASSGTGGNYGYTF; CDR3nt: TGTGCCAGTAGTGGGACAGGGGGGAACTATGGCTACACCTTC
d_gene: TRBD1; v_gene: TRBV29-1; j_gene: TRBJ1-1; abundance: once; CDR3aa: CSVTQGAPEAFF; CDR3nt: TGCAGCGTTACCCAGGGGGCACCTGAAGCTTTCTTT
d_gene: NA; v_gene: TRBV5-1; j_gene: TRBJ1-2; abundance: NA; CDR3aa: CASSLPGHGYTF; CDR3nt: TGCGCCAGCAGCTTGCCAGGGCATGGCTACACCTTC
d_gene: TRBD1; v_gene: TRBV4-1; j_gene: TRBJ2-6; abundance: NA; CDR3aa: CASSHPGQGISGANVLTF; CDR3nt: TGCGCCAGCAGCCATCCGGGACAGGGAATTTCTGGGGCCAACGTCCTGACTTTC
d_gene: TRBD1; v_gene: TRBV5-6; j_gene: TRBJ2-2; abundance: once; CDR3aa: CASSTGTGIFTGELFF; CDR3nt: TGTGCCAGCAGTACCGGGACAGGGATCTTCACCGGGGAGCTGTTTTTT
d_gene: TRBD1; v_gene: TRBV5-4; j_gene: TRBJ1-2; abundance: NA; CDR3aa: CASSSTDRGGGYTF; CDR3nt: TGTGCCAGCAGCTCAACCGACAGGGGAGGCGGCTACACCTTC
d_gene: NA; v_gene: TRBV12-3/TRBV12-4; j_gene: TRBJ2-5; abundance: NA; CDR3aa: CASSLVGVETQYF; CDR3nt: TGTGCCAGCAGTTTAGTAGGGGTGGAGACCCAGTACTTC
d_gene: NA; v_gene: TRBV20-1; j_gene: TRBJ1-1; abundance: NA; CDR3aa: CSARQNTEAFF; CDR3nt: TGCAGTGCGAGACAAAACACTGAAGCTTTCTTT
d_gene: NA; v_gene: TRBV3-1/TRBV3-2; j_gene: TRBJ1-3; abundance: NA; CDR3aa: CASSRAYSGNTIYF; CDR3nt: TGTGCCAGCAGCCGGGCGTACTCTGGAAACACCATATATTTT
d_gene: NA; v_gene: TRBV19; j_gene: TRBJ1-1; abundance: NA; CDR3aa: CASSISRGNTEAFF; CDR3nt: TGTGCCAGTAGTATTAGTCGGGGTAACACTGAAGCTTTCTTT
d_gene: NA; v_gene: TRBV12-5; j_gene: TRBJ1-1; abundance: NA; CDR3aa: CASGLGTSEAFF; CDR3nt: TGTGCTAGTGGTTTGGGGACATCTGAAGCTTTCTTT
d_gene: TRBD1; v_gene: TRBV29-1; j_gene: TRBJ1-3; abundance: NA; CDR3aa: CSAGQGASNTIYF; CDR3nt: TGCAGTGCGGGACAGGGGGCATCAAACACCATATATTTT
d_gene: NA; v_gene: TRBV5-5; j_gene: TRBJ1-3; abundance: few; CDR3aa: CASSLAVHTIYF; CDR3nt: TGTGCCAGCAGCTTGGCCGTTCACACCATATATTTT
d_gene: NA; v_gene: TRBV6-5; j_gene: TRBJ2-7; abundance: NA; CDR3aa: CASSYAGTSYEQYF; CDR3nt: TGTGCCAGCAGTTACGCCGGGACTTCCTACGAGCAGTACTTC
d_gene: NA; v_gene: TRBV5-4; j_gene: TRBJ2-1; abundance: NA; CDR3aa: CASSLRATRSDEQFF; CDR3nt: TGTGCCAGCAGCTTGCGAGCTACTAGAAGTGACGAGCAGTTCTTC
d_gene: TRBD2; v_gene: TRBV4-3; j_gene: TRBJ2-1; abundance: NA; CDR3aa: CASSLSAAGGSDEQFF; CDR3nt: TGCGCCAGCAGCCTCTCTGCGGCGGGAGGATCGGATGAGCAGTTCTTC
d_gene: NA; v_gene: TRBV12-5; j_gene: TRBJ2-7; abundance: NA; CDR3aa: CASGLEEGASPYEQYF; CDR3nt: TGTGCTAGTGGTTTGGAGGAGGGGGCGAGTCCCTACGAGCAGTACTTC
d_gene: NA; v_gene: TRBV6-5; j_gene: TRBJ1-1; abundance: NA; CDR3aa: CASINVGALNTEAFF; CDR3nt: TGTGCCAGCATCAACGTGGGGGCACTGAACACTGAAGCTTTCTTT
d_gene: NA; v_gene: TRBV7-3; j_gene: TRBJ1-2; abundance: NA; CDR3aa: CASSLKSGDFYGYTF; CDR3nt: TGTGCCAGCAGCTTAAAGTCAGGGGATTTTTATGGCTACACCTTC